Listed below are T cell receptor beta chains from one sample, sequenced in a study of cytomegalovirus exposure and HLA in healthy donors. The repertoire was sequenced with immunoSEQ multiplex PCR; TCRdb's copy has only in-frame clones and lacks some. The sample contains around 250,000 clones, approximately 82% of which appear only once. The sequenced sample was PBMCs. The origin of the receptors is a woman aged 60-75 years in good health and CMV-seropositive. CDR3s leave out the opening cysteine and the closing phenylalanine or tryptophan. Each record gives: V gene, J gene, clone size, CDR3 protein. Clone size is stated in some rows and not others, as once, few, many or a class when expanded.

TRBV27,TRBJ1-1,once,ASSLVVGGRNTEAF
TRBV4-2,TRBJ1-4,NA,ASSQAPRGLGEKLF
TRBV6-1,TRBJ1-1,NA,ASTLDRTEAF
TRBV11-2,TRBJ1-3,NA,ASSWGQGPGNTIY
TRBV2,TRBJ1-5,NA,ASKGGGTGNQPQH
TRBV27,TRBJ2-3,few,ASRSGDRVSADTQY
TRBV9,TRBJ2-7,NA,ASSVDYSPIGQY
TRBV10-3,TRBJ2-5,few,AISKASGSRETQY
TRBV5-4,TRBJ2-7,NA,ASSLRLADSYEQY
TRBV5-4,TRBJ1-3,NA,ASSLDRGKTGNTIY
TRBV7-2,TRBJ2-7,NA,ASTHGTGAREQY
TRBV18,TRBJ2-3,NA,ASSRPGGGTQY
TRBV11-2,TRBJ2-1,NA,ASSLNVGAISYNEQF
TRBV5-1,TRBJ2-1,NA,ASTGGSPRGVVYEQF
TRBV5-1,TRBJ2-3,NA,ASSLSQNTDTQY
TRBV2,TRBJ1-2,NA,ASSESLGLSGYT
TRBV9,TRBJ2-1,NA,ASSVGGTSGKQF
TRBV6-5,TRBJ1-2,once,ASSYTPKHNGYT
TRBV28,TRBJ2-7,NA,ASSLGQGPSYEQY
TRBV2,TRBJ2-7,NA,ASTGTGSPYEQY
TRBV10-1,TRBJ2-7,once,ASSPGLRSYEQY
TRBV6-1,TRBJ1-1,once,ASTYFGQSNTEAF
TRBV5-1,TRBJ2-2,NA,ASSLEGIVGELF
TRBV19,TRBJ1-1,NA,ASSFPAGEGMNTEAF
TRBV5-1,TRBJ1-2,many,AIWRGNGYT
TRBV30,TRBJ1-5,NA,ACNEQFNQPQH
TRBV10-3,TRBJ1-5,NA,AIRDRDNQPQH
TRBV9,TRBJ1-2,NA,ASWGLYGYT
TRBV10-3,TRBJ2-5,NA,AIRVGGQETQY
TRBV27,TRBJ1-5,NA,ASSQFVGQPQH
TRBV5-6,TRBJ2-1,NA,ASSRLTGHNEQF